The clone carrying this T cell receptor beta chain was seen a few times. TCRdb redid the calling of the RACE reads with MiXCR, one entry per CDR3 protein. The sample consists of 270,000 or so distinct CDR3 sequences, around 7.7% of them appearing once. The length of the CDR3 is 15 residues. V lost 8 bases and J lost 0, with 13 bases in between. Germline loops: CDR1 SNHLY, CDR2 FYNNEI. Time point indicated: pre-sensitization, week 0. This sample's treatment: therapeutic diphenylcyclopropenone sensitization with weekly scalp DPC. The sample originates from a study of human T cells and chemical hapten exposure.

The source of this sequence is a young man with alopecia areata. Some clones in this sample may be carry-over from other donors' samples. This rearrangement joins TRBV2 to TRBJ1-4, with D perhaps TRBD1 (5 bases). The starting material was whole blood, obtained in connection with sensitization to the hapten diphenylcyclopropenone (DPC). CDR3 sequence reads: CASDRYVATNEKLFF. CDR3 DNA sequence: TGTGCCAGCGACAGATACGTTGCAACTAATGAAAAACTGTTTTTT.